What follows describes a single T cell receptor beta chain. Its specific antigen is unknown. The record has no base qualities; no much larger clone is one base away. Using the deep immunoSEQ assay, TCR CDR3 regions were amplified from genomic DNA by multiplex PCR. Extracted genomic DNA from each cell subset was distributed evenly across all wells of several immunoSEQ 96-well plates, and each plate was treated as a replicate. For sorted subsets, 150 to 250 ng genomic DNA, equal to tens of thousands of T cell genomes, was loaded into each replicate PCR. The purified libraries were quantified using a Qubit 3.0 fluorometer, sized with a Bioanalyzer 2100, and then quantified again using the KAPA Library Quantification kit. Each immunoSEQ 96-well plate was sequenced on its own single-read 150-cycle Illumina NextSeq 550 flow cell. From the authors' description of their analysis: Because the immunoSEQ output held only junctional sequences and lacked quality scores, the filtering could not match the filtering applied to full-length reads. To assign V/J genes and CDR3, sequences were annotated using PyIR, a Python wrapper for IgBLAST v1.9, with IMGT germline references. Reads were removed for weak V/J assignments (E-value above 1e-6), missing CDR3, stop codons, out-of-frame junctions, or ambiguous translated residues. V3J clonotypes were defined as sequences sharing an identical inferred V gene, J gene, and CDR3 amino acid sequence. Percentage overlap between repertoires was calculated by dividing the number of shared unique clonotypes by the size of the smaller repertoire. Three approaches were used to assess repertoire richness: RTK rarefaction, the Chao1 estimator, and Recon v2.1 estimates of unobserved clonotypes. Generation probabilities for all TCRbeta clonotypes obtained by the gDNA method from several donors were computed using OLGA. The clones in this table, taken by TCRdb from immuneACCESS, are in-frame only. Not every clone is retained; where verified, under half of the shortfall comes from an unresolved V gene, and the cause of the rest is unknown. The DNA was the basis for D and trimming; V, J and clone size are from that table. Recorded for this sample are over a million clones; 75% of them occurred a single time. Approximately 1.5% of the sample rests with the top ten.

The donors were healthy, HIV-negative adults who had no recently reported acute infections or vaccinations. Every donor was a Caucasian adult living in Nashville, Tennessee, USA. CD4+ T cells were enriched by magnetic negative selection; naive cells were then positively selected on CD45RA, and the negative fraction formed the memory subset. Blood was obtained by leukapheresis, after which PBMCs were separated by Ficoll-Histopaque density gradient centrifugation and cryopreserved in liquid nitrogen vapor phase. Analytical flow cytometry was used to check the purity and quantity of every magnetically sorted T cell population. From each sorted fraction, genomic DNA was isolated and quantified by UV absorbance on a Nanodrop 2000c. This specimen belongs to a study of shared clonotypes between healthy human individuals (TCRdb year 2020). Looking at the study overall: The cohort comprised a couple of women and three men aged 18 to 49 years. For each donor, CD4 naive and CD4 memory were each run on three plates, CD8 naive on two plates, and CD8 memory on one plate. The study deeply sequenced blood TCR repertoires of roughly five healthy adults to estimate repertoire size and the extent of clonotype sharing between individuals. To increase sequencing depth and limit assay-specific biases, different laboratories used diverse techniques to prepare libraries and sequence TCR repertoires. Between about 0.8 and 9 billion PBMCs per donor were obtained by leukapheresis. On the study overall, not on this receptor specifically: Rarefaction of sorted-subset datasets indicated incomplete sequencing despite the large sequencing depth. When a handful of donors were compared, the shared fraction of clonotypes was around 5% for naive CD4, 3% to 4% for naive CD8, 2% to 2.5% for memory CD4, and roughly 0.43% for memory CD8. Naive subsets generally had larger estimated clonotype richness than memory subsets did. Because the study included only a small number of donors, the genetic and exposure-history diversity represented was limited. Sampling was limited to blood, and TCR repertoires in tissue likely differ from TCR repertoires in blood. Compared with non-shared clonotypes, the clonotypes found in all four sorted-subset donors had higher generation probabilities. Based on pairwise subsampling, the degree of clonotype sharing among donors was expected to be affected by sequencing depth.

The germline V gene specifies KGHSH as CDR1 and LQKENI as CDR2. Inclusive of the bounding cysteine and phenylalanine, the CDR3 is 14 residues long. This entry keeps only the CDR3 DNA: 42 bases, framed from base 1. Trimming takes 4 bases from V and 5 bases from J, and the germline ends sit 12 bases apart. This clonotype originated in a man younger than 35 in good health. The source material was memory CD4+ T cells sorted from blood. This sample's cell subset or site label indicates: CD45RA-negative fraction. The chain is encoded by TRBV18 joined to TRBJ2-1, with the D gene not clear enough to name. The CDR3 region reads CASSLRQSNNEQFF. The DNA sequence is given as TGTGCCAGCTCACTGAGACAATCCAACAATGAGCAGTTCTTC.